Detailed here is one T cell receptor beta chain. Germline lookup yields CDR1 SGHTS and CDR2 YDEGEE. This CDR3 comprises 15 residues. V lost 4 bases and J 4 bases, leaving 15 bases between the germline ends. This sample is drawn from a study of technical replicates of blood from a handful of donors. Sequenced by immunoSEQ multiplex PCR; TCRdb stores in-frame clones only, minus some. The data contain approximately 51,000 clones, roughly 93% of them singletons. This receptor was taken from a human donor in good health. Some clones in this sample may be carry-over from other donors' samples. The material sequenced was PBMCs. The rearrangement uses TRBV5-8 and TRBJ1-5; D is unresolved. DNA for the CDR3: TGTGCCAGCAGCGCCGCTACGGGGAGGAATCAGCCCCAGCATTTT. As protein: CASSAATGRNQPQHF.